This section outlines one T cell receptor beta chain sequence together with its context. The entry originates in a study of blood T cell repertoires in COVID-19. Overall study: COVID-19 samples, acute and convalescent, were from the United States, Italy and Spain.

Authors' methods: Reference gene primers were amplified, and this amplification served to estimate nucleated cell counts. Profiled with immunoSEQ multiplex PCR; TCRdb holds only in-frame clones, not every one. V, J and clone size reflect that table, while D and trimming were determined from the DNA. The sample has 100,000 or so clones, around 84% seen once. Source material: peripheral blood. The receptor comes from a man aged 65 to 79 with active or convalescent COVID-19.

CDR3 region: CASSLGQGNTGELFF. The DNA for the CDR3 is TGTGCCAGCAGCTTGGGACAGGGAAACACCGGGGAGCTGTTTTTT. The chain joins TRBV7-3 to TRBJ2-2, with 9 positions matching TRBD1. The CDR3 sequence is 15 residues long. Germline assignment: CDR1 SGHTA and CDR2 FQGTGA. The V and J ends lost 3 bases and 2 bases, in that order; junction bases with no gene match: 1.